This TCR beta chain was recorded in a study of chemoradiotherapy in HPV16-positive cancers. Worth noting for this clone: Its antigen is currently unknown.

The CDR3 sequence is 15 residues long. Germline CDR1 and CDR2: MNHEY and SVGAGI. Trimming took 0 bases from V and 7 from J, leaving 12 bases between them. Study-wide results and caveats: Candidate HPV-specific clones and E7-related TCR motifs grew in tumor during treatment.

TCRdb's table, derived via immunoSEQ multiplex PCR, lists solely in-frame clones and lacks some. The profile shows 40,000 to 65,000 clones, 90% of them singletons. The origin of this receptor is a human donor with HPV-associated anogenital cancer. The sample consisted of blood, taken from a patient who underwent chemoradiotherapy. The gene calls are TRBV6-5 and TRBJ1-4; D perhaps matches TRBD1 (6 bases). Here the CDR3 reads CASSYSGQISEKLFF. CDR3 coding DNA: TGTGCCAGCAGTTACTCAGGACAGATTAGTGAAAAACTGTTTTTT.